This TCR beta chain was documented in a study of regulatory T cells in long-lasting Graves disease. Per the germline V gene, CDR1 is DFQATT and CDR2 is SNEGSKA (reference sequence). After removal of 6 bases from V and 3 bases from J, the junction contained 10 bases not matched to a gene. The CDR3 length is 15 residues. Study observations and caveats: Newly diagnosed patients had higher TCR diversity than persistent Graves' patients did.

This clonotype was seen repeatedly, ten times or more. The antigen is undetermined. Time point in this sample: persistent/refractory GD, antithyroid drugs over 5 years with positive TRAb. After RNA was extracted from PBMCs, the TCR library was made from it. Building of the TCR beta libraries involved iRepertoire HTBI primers and Arm-PCR of CDR3 regions. Original handling: Identification yielded approximately 67 TRBV and about 15 TRBJ segments across samples. TCRdb recomputed calls from the multiplex PCR reads with MiXCR, one row per CDR3 protein. In this record, the V and J calls reflect TCRdb's handling and not the investigators' own analysis. The table has fewer than 550,000 distinct CDR3 sequences, 20% to 25% seen once.

This TCR came from a female donor with Graves disease. The material sequenced was peripheral blood mononuclear cells (PBMCs), taken when the disease was refractory, from a patient treated with antithyroid drugs. The V and J genes are TRBV20-1 and TRBJ1-5, with 8 bases lining up with TRBD1. The CDR3 reads CSAERQGSVNQPQHF. The CDR3 coding sequence is TGCAGTGCCGAGAGACAGGGGTCGGTCAATCAGCCCCAGCATTTT.